This note documents a single T cell receptor (beta chain) sequence. The antigen is unknown. 60 Vbeta and 13 Jbeta primers were used in PCR. Original processing methods: Per a later analysis, the number of unique TCR beta chains was around 80 million, of which 10 million to 11 million were shared. Assay used: immunoSEQ multiplex PCR; TCRdb lists only in-frame clones, some missing. V, J and clone size are those of that table, while D and trimming were read from the DNA. The sample lists fewer than 200,000 clones, about 85% occurring once. This record comes from a study of cytomegalovirus exposure and HLA in healthy donors. From germline, CDR1 is MNHNS and CDR2 SASEGT. The CDR3 totals 16 residues. The V segment lost 1 base and the J segment 5 bases; nucleotides outside the gene matches: 5. Study results and limitations: Highly shared sequence variants in one cluster were likely a sequencing artifact. Beyond CMV serostatus, there was no information to go on about immune exposure.

The V call is TRBV6-1, the J call TRBJ1-5; 10 bases line up with TRBD1. This TCR was sampled from a woman in her fifties or sixties in good health and CMV-seropositive. The specimen sequenced was PBMCs. In DNA, the CDR3 is TGTGCCAGCAGTGAAGATCGGGACAGGGGATATCAGCCCCAGCATTTT. Amino acids: CASSEDRDRGYQPQHF.